This entry is about one T cell receptor (beta chain). The data were obtained in a study of blood T cell repertoires in COVID-19. The data were produced by immunoSEQ multiplex PCR, yet TCRdb's version contains in-frame clones alone and is incomplete. The sample lists some 310,000 clones; around 90% were seen once. The CDR3 is 13 amino acids. Trimming cost V 1 base and J 4 bases, with 5 bases left between them. Germline-derived CDR1 and CDR2 are SGDLS and YYNGEE. Specimen: peripheral blood. The sequence was collected from a woman aged 40 to 49 with COVID-19, enrolled during active disease. The chain combines TRBV9 with TRBJ2-2; D gene uncertain. For the CDR3, the DNA is TGTGCCAGCAGCGTACCGTCCACCGGGGAGCTGTTTTTT. This sequence encodes CASSVPSTGELFF.